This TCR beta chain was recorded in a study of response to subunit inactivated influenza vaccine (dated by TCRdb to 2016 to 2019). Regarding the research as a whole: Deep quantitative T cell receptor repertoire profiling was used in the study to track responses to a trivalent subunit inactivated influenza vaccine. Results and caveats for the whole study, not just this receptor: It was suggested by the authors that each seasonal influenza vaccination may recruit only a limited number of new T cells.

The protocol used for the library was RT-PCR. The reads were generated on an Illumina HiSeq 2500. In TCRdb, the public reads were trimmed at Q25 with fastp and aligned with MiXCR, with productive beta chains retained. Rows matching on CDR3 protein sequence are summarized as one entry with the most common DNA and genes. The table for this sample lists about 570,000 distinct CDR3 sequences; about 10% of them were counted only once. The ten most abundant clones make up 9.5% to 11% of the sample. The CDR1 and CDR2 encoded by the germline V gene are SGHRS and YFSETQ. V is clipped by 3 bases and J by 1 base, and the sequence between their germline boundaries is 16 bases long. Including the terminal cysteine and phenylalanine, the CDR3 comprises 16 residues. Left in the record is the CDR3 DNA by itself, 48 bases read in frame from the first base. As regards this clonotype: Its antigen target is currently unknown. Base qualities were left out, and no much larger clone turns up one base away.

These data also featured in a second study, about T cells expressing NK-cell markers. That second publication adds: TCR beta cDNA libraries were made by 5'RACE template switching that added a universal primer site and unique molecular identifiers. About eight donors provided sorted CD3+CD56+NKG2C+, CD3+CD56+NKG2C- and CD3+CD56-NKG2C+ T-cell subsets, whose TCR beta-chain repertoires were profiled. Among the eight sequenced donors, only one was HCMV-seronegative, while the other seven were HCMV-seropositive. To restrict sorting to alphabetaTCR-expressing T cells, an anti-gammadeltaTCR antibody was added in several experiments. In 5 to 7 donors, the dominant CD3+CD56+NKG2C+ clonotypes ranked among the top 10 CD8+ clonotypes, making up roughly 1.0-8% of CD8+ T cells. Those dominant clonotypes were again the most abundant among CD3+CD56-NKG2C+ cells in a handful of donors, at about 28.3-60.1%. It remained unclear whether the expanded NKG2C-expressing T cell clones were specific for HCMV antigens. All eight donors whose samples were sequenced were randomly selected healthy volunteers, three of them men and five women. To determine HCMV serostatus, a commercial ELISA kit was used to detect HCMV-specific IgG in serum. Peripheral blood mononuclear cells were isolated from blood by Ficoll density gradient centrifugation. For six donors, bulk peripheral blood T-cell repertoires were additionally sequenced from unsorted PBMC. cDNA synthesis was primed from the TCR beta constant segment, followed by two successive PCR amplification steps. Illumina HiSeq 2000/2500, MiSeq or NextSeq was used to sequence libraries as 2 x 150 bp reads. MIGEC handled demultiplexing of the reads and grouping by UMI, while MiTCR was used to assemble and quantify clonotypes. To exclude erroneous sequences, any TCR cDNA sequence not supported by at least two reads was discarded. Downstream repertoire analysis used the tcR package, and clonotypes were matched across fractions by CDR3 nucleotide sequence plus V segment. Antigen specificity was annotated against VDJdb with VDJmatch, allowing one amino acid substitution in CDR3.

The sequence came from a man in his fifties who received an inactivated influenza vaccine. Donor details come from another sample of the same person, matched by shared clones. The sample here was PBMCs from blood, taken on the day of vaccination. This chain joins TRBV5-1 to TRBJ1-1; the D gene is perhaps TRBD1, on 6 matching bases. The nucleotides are TGCGCCAGCAGCTGGGGCCTGGACAGTAGGAACACTGAAGCTTTCTTT. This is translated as CASSWGLDSRNTEAFF.